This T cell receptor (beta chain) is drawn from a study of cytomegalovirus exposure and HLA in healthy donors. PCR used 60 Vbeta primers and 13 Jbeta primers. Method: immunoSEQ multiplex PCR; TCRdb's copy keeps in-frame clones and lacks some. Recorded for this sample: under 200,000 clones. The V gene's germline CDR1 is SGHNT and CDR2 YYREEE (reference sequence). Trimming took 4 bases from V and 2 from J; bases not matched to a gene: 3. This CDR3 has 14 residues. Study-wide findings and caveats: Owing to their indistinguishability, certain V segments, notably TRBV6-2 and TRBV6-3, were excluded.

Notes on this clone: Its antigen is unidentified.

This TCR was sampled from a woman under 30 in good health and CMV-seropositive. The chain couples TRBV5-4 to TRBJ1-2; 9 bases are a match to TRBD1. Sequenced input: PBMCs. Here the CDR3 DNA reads TGTGCCAGCAGCGGGGGGACAGGGAACTATGGCTACACCTTC. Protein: CASSGGTGNYGYTF.